These T cell receptor beta chains were read from a single sample in a study of T cell repertoires in cytomegalovirus infection. TCRdb reprocessed the reads with MiXCR, giving one entry per CDR3 protein. Of some 300,000 distinct CDR3 sequences listed, around 10% are singletons. The specimen was PBMCs. The receptor set was obtained from a human donor in good health (CMV status not recorded). Some clones in this sample may be carry-over from other donors' samples. Each CDR3 is given with its conserved first and last residue. D genes are given only for firm matches. A row's size may be missing; if present it is once, few, many or a size class.

size,V,length,D,J,DNA,CDR3
few,TRBV18,16,.,TRBJ2-4,TGTGCCAGCTCACCGGGGAATTTCCTAGCCAAAAACATTCAGTACTTC,CASSPGNFLAKNIQYF
few,TRBV20-1,15,.,TRBJ2-1,TGCAGTGCATCCCTCGGGGGAGTAACCTACAATGAGCAGTTCTTC,CSASLGGVTYNEQFF
few,TRBV15,16,.,TRBJ2-1,TGTGCCACCAGCAAAATGCTAGGTGGCTCCTACAATGAGCAGTTCTTC,CATSKMLGGSYNEQFF
.,TRBV20-1,14,.,TRBJ2-1,TGCAGTGCGGCGGGCGGTTTCCGCTACAATGAGCAGTTCTTC,CSAAGGFRYNEQFF
.,TRBV5-1,14,.,TRBJ2-4,TGCGCCAGCAGCTTGGGGGGGTTTGAAAACATTCAGTACTTC,CASSLGGFENIQYF
many,TRBV11-2,13,.,TRBJ2-1,TGTGCCAGCAGCACGGGAAACTACAATGAGCAGTTCTTC,CASSTGNYNEQFF
few,TRBV19,17,TRBD2,TRBJ2-2,TGTGCCAGTAGTCTGGGTGGACTAGCGGGGTTCACCGGGGAGCTGTTTTTT,CASSLGGLAGFTGELFF
many,TRBV28,14,TRBD1,TRBJ1-5,TGTGCCAGCAGGTCCGGGACAGCTAATCAGCCCCAGCATTTT,CASRSGTANQPQHF
many,TRBV6-2/TRBV6-3,16,.,TRBJ1-4,TGTGCCAGCAGTTTCGGGGACCGAGCAACTAATGAAAAACTGTTTTTT,CASSFGDRATNEKLFF
many,TRBV28,12,.,TRBJ2-3,TGTGCCACCCTAGGCGGCACAGATACGCAGTATTTT,CATLGGTDTQYF
many,TRBV6-6,15,.,TRBJ2-1,TGTGCCAGCAGTTACTCACGGGGAGCCTACAATGAGCAGTTCTTC,CASSYSRGAYNEQFF
many,TRBV7-2,16,TRBD2,TRBJ2-5,TGTGCCAGCAGCTTAGCGCAGCGGGGGGGCCGAGAGACCCAGTACTTC,CASSLAQRGGRETQYF
many,TRBV7-9,15,.,TRBJ1-1,TGTGCCAGCAGCTTATATCCAGCACTCAACACTGAAGCTTTCTTT,CASSLYPALNTEAFF
.,TRBV20-1,13,.,TRBJ1-5,TGCAGTGCTACGCCCGGGAGCAATCAGCCCCAGCATTTT,CSATPGSNQPQHF
once,TRBV28,14,.,TRBJ2-3,TGTGCCAGCAGTTTTCCGGGACAAGTAGATACGCAGTATTTT,CASSFPGQVDTQYF
many,TRBV19,17,TRBD1,TRBJ1-5,TGTGCCAGTAGTATATGGCGGACAGGGAGGGGCAATCAGCCCCAGCATTTT,CASSIWRTGRGNQPQHF
many,TRBV20-1,17,.,TRBJ2-4,TGCAGTGCTAGAGATTTTCAGGGCCAGGGAGCCAAAAACATTCAGTACTTC,CSARDFQGQGAKNIQYF
many,TRBV23-1,19,.,TRBJ2-7,TGCGCCAGCAGTCAATCTCCCTCGGGAAGACAAGGACAACGATACGAGCAGTACTTC,CASSQSPSGRQGQRYEQYF